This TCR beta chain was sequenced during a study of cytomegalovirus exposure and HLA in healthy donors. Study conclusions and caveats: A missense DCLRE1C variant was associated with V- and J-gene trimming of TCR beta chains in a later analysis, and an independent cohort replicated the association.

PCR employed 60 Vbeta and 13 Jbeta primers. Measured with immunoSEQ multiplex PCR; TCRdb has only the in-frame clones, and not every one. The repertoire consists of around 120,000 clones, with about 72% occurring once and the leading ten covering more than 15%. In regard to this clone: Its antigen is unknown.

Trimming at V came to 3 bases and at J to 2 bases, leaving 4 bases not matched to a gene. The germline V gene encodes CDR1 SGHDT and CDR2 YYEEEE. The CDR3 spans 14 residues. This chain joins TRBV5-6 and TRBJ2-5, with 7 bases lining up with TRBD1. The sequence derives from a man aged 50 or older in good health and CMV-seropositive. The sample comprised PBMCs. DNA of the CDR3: TGTGCCAGCAGCTCCTGGGACAGACAAGAGACCCAGTACTTC. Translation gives CASSSWDRQETQYF. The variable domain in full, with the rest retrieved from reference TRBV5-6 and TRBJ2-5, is DAGVTQSPTHLIKTRGQQVTLRCSPKSGHDTVSWYQQALGQGPQFIFQYYEEEERQRGNFPDRFSGHQFPNYSSELNVNALLLGDSALYLCASSSWDRQETQYFGPGTRLLVL.